Presented here are 14 T cell receptor beta chains from one specimen sequenced in a study of T cells expressing NK-cell markers. TCRdb reprocessed the 5' RACE reads and reports one entry per CDR3 protein, with no DNA. The repertoire shows about 460,000 distinct CDR3 sequences; the top ten hold approximately 1.4%. The specimen sequenced was blood T cells: a sorted CD56 or NKG2C T cell subset, CD4+ or CD8+ T cells, or bulk PBMC T cells (not recorded which). These receptors were obtained from a woman aged 50 to 60 in good health.

CDR3 amino acids: CASSLGGNSRSQYF. V gene TRBV11-2 combines with J gene TRBJ2-3; the D call of TRBD1 rests on TCRdb alone, since no DNA is present to check it. The germline gives CDR1 SGHAT, CDR2 FQNNGV. This CDR3 has 14 amino acids.

CDR3 protein: CASSSKEGLAGYNEQFF. This chain connects TRBV11-3 to TRBJ2-1; no DNA is available, so the TRBD2 call from TCRdb remains unchecked. The CDR3 contains 17 residues. Germline V CDR1 and CDR2: SGHNT, YENEEA.

The chain combines TRBV5-4 with TRBJ1-4; TCRdb's D call, TRBD1, is unchecked because there is no DNA. Germline values: CDR1 SGHNT, CDR2 YYREEE (reference sequence). This CDR3 has 15 amino acids. CDR3 in amino acids: CASSLDSTGGRKLFF.

The rearrangement joins TRBV11-2 to TRBJ2-1; without DNA, the TCRdb call of TRBD1 cannot be checked. Germline CDR1 reads SGHAT; CDR2 reads FQNNGV. This CDR3 is 19 amino acids long. CDR3 residues: CASSLRFGTGTPVDNEQFF.

The genes are TRBV9 and TRBJ2-1; lacking DNA, the TRBD2 call made by TCRdb goes unchecked. The germline CDR1 and CDR2 sequences are SGDLS and YYNGEE. The CDR3 runs 16 residues. The CDR3 here is CASSVLLAGPYNEQFF.

The chain couples TRBV5-6 to TRBJ1-4; without DNA, the TCRdb call of TRBD1 cannot be checked. The CDR3 consists of 15 residues. The V gene's germline CDR1 is SGHDT and CDR2 YYEEEE. The CDR3 here is CASSTRAMRGEKLFF.

The gene calls are TRBV18 and TRBJ2-7; TCRdb indicates TRBD1, and absent DNA this call remains unverified. The V gene's germline CDR1 is KGHSH and CDR2 LQKENI. CDR3 length equals 17 residues. CDR3 amino acids: CASSPPDETGSSYEQYF.

This rearrangement joins TRBV20-1 to TRBJ2-7; without DNA, the TCRdb call of TRBD1 cannot be checked. This CDR3 contains 16 residues. Germline V gene sequence: CDR1 DFQATT, CDR2 SNEGSKA (reference sequence). This CDR3 is CSARDSGTGETSEQYF.

The rearrangement joins TRBV11-3 to TRBJ1-2; TCRdb's D call, TRBD1, is unchecked because there is no DNA. Germline values: CDR1 SGHNT, CDR2 YENEEA. The CDR3 runs to 14 residues. The CDR3: CASSLDPWRYGYTF.

This chain uses TRBV4-1 with TRBJ2-3; the TRBD2 assignment by TCRdb is unverifiable without DNA. This CDR3 contains 14 residues. Germline CDR1 is MGHRA and CDR2 is YSYEKL. CDR3 amino acids: CASSKSPAGDTQYF.

The V gene is TRBV4-2, the J gene TRBJ2-5. The CDR3 runs to 15 residues. Germline V gives CDR1 LGHNA, CDR2 YNFKEQ. CDR3 region: CASSQDPTKGETQYF.

V is TRBV4-1 and J is TRBJ2-7; TCRdb proposes TRBD1, but this gene call is untestable without DNA. The CDR3 extends over 14 amino acids. Germline V gene data show CDR1 as MGHRA and CDR2 as YSYEKL. The CDR3 sequence: CASSQLGQRDEQYF.

The chain uses TRBV20-1 and TRBJ2-7; the TCRdb D gene call, TRBD1, has no DNA to confirm it. CDR3 length equals 12 residues. The germline V gene has CDR1 DFQATT and CDR2 SNEGSKA (reference sequence). CDR3 sequence: CSALHRSNEQYF.

V usage is TRBV20-1 and J usage is TRBJ2-1; TCRdb reports TRBD1, a call that lacks DNA to check it against. The CDR3 length is 14 residues. The germline V gene encodes CDR1 DFQATT and CDR2 SNEGSKA (reference sequence). CDR3: CSASKYRAYNEQFF.